A single sample is the source of the 8 T cell receptor beta chains below, sequenced in a study of blood T cell repertoires in COVID-19. Sequenced by immunoSEQ multiplex PCR; TCRdb stores in-frame clones only, minus some. This table holds 220,000 or so clones, roughly 75% found once. The sequencing input was peripheral blood. The receptors were gathered from a woman in her 70s with acute or convalescent COVID-19.

This chain uses TRBV7-2 with TRBJ2-7; D is unresolved. The CDR3 consists of 18 residues. Trimming shortened V by 4 bases and J by 3 bases, and 25 bases separated the two germline ends. Germline V lookup: CDR1 SGHTA, CDR2 FQGNSA. CDR3 nucleotides: TGTGCCAGCAGCTCCGAACCCCCTGGCTCCGGGTTGGGCTACGAGCAGTACTTC. Residues: CASSSEPPGSGLGYEQYF.

V is TRBV3-1 (or the pseudogene TRBV3-2) and J is TRBJ2-1; 7 bases align to TRBD1. V dropped 3 bases and J dropped 1; count of bases not matched to a gene: 9. The CDR3 extends over 17 amino acids. CDR1 is LGHDT, CDR2 YNNKEL, per germline (reference sequence). The CDR3 sequence is CASSHLGGNWSYNEQFF. CDR3 nucleotides: TGTGCCAGCAGCCATTTAGGGGGCAATTGGTCCTACAATGAGCAGTTCTTC.

This clone was detected only once. V and J are TRBV3-1 (or the pseudogene TRBV3-2) and TRBJ2-7; D unresolved. CDR3 length: 13 amino acids. Germline CDR1 reads LGHDT; CDR2 reads YNNKEL (reference sequence). V shed 1 base and J shed 3 bases, with 7 bases lying between them. CDR3 sequence reads: CASSQGLVYEQYF. As DNA, the CDR3 is TGTGCCAGCAGCCAAGGGCTAGTCTACGAGCAGTACTTC.

The chain carries TRBV28 and TRBJ1-1; D may be TRBD1 (5 bases). Trimming removed 4 bases from V and 0 bases from J, with 15 bases in between. From germline, CDR1 is MDHEN and CDR2 SYDVKM. The CDR3 has 16 amino acids. CDR3 region: CASSSWTGGMNTEAFF. CDR3 nucleotides: TGTGCCAGCAGTTCCTGGACCGGGGGAATGAACACTGAAGCTTTCTTT.

V and J are TRBV19 and TRBJ1-5; a weak D match, TRBD1 (6 bases). Germline V lookup: CDR1 LNHDA, CDR2 SQIVND (reference sequence). Trimming took 4 bases from V and 3 from J, leaving 16 bases between them. CDR3 length: 16 residues. DNA of the CDR3: TGTGCCAGTAGTAGGGGGGGGCAGCAGTTCAATCAGCCCCAGCATTTT. It codes for CASSRGGQQFNQPQHF.

This chain uses TRBV18 with TRBJ2-5, with 9 bases matching TRBD1. Germline V CDR1 and CDR2: KGHSH, LQKENI. There are 16 residues in the CDR3. Trimming cost V 3 bases and J 5 bases; bases outside gene matches: 10. The CDR3 DNA reads as TGTGCCAGCTCACCCTCCGGGACAGGGTGGCGGGAGACCCAGTACTTC. Encoded protein: CASSPSGTGWRETQYF.

Remarks on this clone: This sample includes further DNA sequences coding for the same CDR3. The V and J genes are TRBV27 and TRBJ1-2, with D possibly matching TRBD1 (6 bases). V lost 4 bases and J lost 2, with 11 bases in between. Germline V gene lookup returns CDR1 MNHEY and CDR2 SMNVEV (reference sequence). CDR3 length: 14 residues. The CDR3, as DNA: TGTGCCAGCAGTTCCTTAACAGGGAACTATGGCTACACCTTC. This codes for CASSSLTGNYGYTF.

This chain uses TRBV2 with TRBJ2-7, with 12 positions matching TRBD2. The J segment lost 2 bases and the V segment lost 3 bases, leaving 8 bases of the junction unmatched. The germline V gene encodes CDR1 SNHLY and CDR2 FYNNEI. The CDR3 is 17 residues long. The CDR3 protein is CASSDILTSGSPYEQYF. The CDR3 bases are TGTGCCAGCAGTGATATTTTGACTAGCGGGAGCCCCTACGAGCAGTACTTC.